These T cell receptor beta chains were read from a single sample in a study of shared clonotypes between healthy human individuals. Assay: immunoSEQ multiplex PCR; the TCRdb copy retains only in-frame clones and omits some. This sample has roughly 660,000 clones, with about 90% found just once. Sequenced: memory CD8+ T cells from PBMCs. Source of these receptors: a man aged 18-30 years in good health. Some clones in this sample may be carry-over from other donors' samples. Both conserved end residues are part of each CDR3. The D gene is left open where the match is weak. A clone size is listed for some rows: how often the clone was seen (once, few, many), or a class if it is expanded.

j_call	d_call	clone_size	v_call	cdr3_aa	cdr3_nt
TRBJ1-2	TRBD1	NA	TRBV7-2	CASSANRDRGYGYTF	TGTGCCAGCAGCGCCAACCGGGACAGGGGCTATGGCTACACCTTC
TRBJ1-5	NA	NA	TRBV4-2	CASSQDLPGYQPQHF	TGTGCCAGCAGCCAGGACCTGCCCGGGTATCAGCCCCAGCATTTT
TRBJ2-3	TRBD2	NA	TRBV29-1	CIVSGNTDTQYF	TGCATTGTTAGCGGGAACACAGATACGCAGTATTTT
TRBJ2-3	TRBD2	once	TRBV28	CASSLTGLAGPDTQYF	TGTGCCAGCAGTTTGACCGGACTAGCGGGGCCAGATACGCAGTATTTT
TRBJ1-1	NA	NA	TRBV19	CASSPRTHQNTEAFF	TGTGCCAGTAGTCCAAGGACACATCAGAACACTGAAGCTTTCTTT
TRBJ2-7	TRBD1	NA	TRBV2	CASLEDRGRNEQYF	TGTGCCAGCCTTGAAGACAGGGGGCGAAACGAGCAGTACTTC
TRBJ2-7	TRBD2	NA	TRBV7-2	CASSYSGSYEQYF	TGTGCCAGCAGTTATAGCGGGAGTTACGAGCAGTACTTC
TRBJ2-7	NA	NA	TRBV25-1	CASSEYDLSYEQYF	TGTGCCAGCAGTGAATACGACCTCTCCTACGAGCAGTACTTC
TRBJ2-7	NA	NA	TRBV10-3	CAISEWEEQYF	TGTGCCATCAGTGAGTGGGAAGAGCAGTACTTC
TRBJ2-1	TRBD2	NA	TRBV4-1	CASSQGTREGDEQFF	TGCGCCAGCAGCCAAGGGACACGGGAGGGGGATGAGCAGTTCTTC
TRBJ1-3	NA	NA	TRBV25-1	CASSDPAGQGGENTIYF	TGTGCCAGCAGTGACCCAGCGGGGCAGGGAGGTGAGAACACCATATATTTT
TRBJ2-1	NA	once	TRBV27	CASSLSPGSYRNEQFF	TGTGCCAGCAGTTTATCGCCGGGATCATACAGAAATGAGCAGTTCTTC
TRBJ2-5	NA	NA	TRBV27	CASSLGVTAGGTQYF	TGTGCCAGCAGTTTAGGCGTGACAGCAGGAGGGACCCAGTACTTC
TRBJ2-3	TRBD2	many	TRBV6-4	CASSLTSGRPDTQYF	TGTGCCAGCAGCCTGACTAGCGGGAGGCCAGATACGCAGTATTTT
TRBJ2-6	NA	NA	TRBV7-9	CASSFPVSSGANVLTF	TGTGCCAGCAGCTTCCCTGTGAGCTCTGGGGCCAACGTCCTGACTTTC
TRBJ2-5	NA	NA	TRBV28	CASSLLWGETQYF	TGTGCCAGCAGTTTACTATGGGGGGAGACCCAGTACTTC
TRBJ2-1	NA	NA	TRBV5-4	CVSSYNNGGGEQFF	TGTGTCAGCAGCTACAACAACGGAGGGGGTGAGCAGTTCTTC
TRBJ2-5	NA	NA	TRBV27	CASSWGPAQETQYF	TGTGCCAGCAGCTGGGGCCCTGCCCAAGAGACCCAGTACTTC
TRBJ1-4	NA	NA	TRBV9	CASSTEGRGDPNEKLFF	TGTGCCAGCAGCACAGAAGGGAGAGGGGATCCTAATGAAAAACTGTTTTTT
TRBJ2-3	TRBD2	NA	TRBV19	CASSNRRTSMDTQYF	TGTGCCAGTAGTAATCGTCGGACTAGCATGGATACGCAGTATTTT
TRBJ1-2	NA	NA	TRBV7-9	CASSTGTGLHGYTF	TGTGCCAGCAGCACCGGGACCGGTTTACATGGCTACACCTTC
TRBJ2-7	NA	NA	TRBV27	CASSFQGNEQYF	TGTGCCAGCAGTTTCCAGGGAAACGAGCAGTACTTC
TRBJ2-1	NA	NA	TRBV10-3	CAISDGFLGEQFF	TGTGCCATCAGTGATGGGTTTCTGGGTGAGCAGTTCTTC
TRBJ2-5	TRBD2	NA	TRBV6-5	CASSPFWGGQETQYF	TGTGCCAGCAGCCCCTTTTGGGGGGGCCAAGAGACCCAGTACTTC
TRBJ2-1	NA	NA	TRBV7-8	CASSSFGAFRGLQRNEQFF	TGTGCCAGCAGCTCCTTCGGGGCCTTCCGCGGACTCCAAAGGAATGAGCAGTTCTTC
TRBJ2-7	TRBD1	few	TRBV10-1	CASHPGTGRDGSYEQYF	TGCGCCAGCCACCCGGGGACAGGGAGGGATGGGTCCTACGAGCAGTACTTC
TRBJ1-4	NA	NA	TRBV29-1	CSVEGGAENEKLFF	TGCAGCGTTGAAGGGGGGGCTGAGAATGAAAAACTGTTTTTT
TRBJ2-6	NA	NA	TRBV28	CASREQGSGANVLTF	TGTGCCAGCAGGGAACAGGGCTCCGGGGCCAACGTCCTGACTTTC
TRBJ2-1	NA	NA	TRBV27	CASSLGGYNEQFF	TGTGCCAGCAGTTTAGGAGGATACAATGAGCAGTTCTTC
TRBJ1-3	NA	NA	TRBV7-8	CASSPISGGALGNTIYF	TGTGCCAGCAGCCCAATCTCGGGGGGCGCTTTGGGAAACACCATATATTTT
TRBJ2-7	NA	NA	TRBV25-1	CASSATHEQYF	TGTGCCAGCAGTGCCACCCACGAGCAGTACTTC
TRBJ2-2	TRBD1	NA	TRBV19	CASTGTGATGELFF	TGTGCCAGTACTGGGACAGGAGCGACCGGGGAGCTGTTTTTT
TRBJ1-5	TRBD1	NA	TRBV6-1	CASSGRTGGSNQPQHF	TGTGCCAGCAGTGGGCGGACAGGGGGAAGCAATCAGCCCCAGCATTTT
TRBJ1-1	NA	NA	TRBV13	CASSPRTENTEAFF	TGTGCCAGCAGCCCACGGACGGAGAACACTGAAGCTTTCTTT
TRBJ1-1	NA	NA	TRBV5-6	CASSLAVGLIEAFF	TGTGCCAGCAGCTTGGCCGTCGGGTTGATTGAAGCTTTCTTT
TRBJ2-2	TRBD1	NA	TRBV29-1	CSVESGQGSGELFF	TGCAGCGTTGAATCGGGACAGGGGTCCGGGGAGCTGTTTTTT
TRBJ2-1	NA	NA	TRBV9	CASSDGERPYNEQFF	TGTGCCAGCAGCGACGGGGAGAGGCCCTACAATGAGCAGTTCTTC
TRBJ2-7	NA	NA	TRBV28	CASSLLPRVRAYEQYF	TGTGCCAGCAGTTTACTACCACGAGTCCGCGCCTACGAGCAGTACTTC
TRBJ2-1	TRBD1	NA	TRBV2	CASSGTGGSYNEQFF	TGTGCCAGCAGTGGGACAGGGGGCTCCTACAATGAGCAGTTCTTC
TRBJ1-5	TRBD1	NA	TRBV28	CASNIQGLGQPQHF	TGTGCCAGCAATATACAGGGGTTGGGTCAGCCCCAGCATTTT